The present T cell receptor (beta chain) was sequenced within a study of CD8 T cells in Susac syndrome (dated by TCRdb to about 2019). Background on the whole study: Of the Susac syndrome patients who were sequenced, more than 5 had clinically active disease and roughly eight were in clinical remission. At blood withdrawal, Susac syndrome patients were therapy-naive, treated with corticosteroids (with IVIg additionally given to some), or treated with IVIg alone. Repertoire sequencing was used to test whether CD8+ T cell activation and differentiation in Susac syndrome was antigen driven.

Peripheral blood CD8+ and CD4+ T cells from healthy donors, Susac syndrome patients and multiple sclerosis patients were profiled using high-throughput TCR beta sequencing. Recently defined diagnostic criteria for definite or probable disease were met by the Susac syndrome patients. Bulk CD8+ and CD4+ T cells were purified by magnetic negative isolation, whereas CD8+ TEMRA cells were enriched by FACS. Blood was drawn into EDTA tubes, processed within 24 hours, and PBMCs were isolated by density gradient centrifugation. PBMCs intended for TCR sequencing were frozen in liquid nitrogen and were later thawed in a 37 degrees C water bath. The sorted or isolated CD4+, CD8+ and CD8+ TEMRA cells reached a purity of at least 90%. Including cysteine and phenylalanine, the CDR3 has 14 amino acids. Only the CDR3 region is kept as DNA, spanning 42 bases read in frame from base 1. CDR1 and CDR2 (MDHEN, SYDVKM) derive from the germline V gene. V was cut back by 7 bases and J by 5 bases, leaving a gap of 15 bases between them.

The table lists this clonotype with a count of one. What this receptor recognizes is not known. Base qualities are missing; no much larger clone stands one base away. One read alone makes for weak evidence. Results the study describes overall, beyond this receptor: The CD4+ T cell repertoire of patients with Susac syndrome showed no detectable clonal expansion. The study acknowledged that relatively few individuals were included in the TCR sequencing and HLA analysis.

RNA was extracted with the RNeasy kit and about 0.45 to 1 ug was reverse transcribed using random hexamers. The immunoSEQ multiplex PCR assay, which covers 54 Vbeta and 13 Jbeta segments, was used to amplify TCR beta CDR3 regions. PCR amplification bias was corrected by using a synthetic template baseline for primer optimization and computational correction. As for how the authors treated the data: Reads were assigned to V, D and J genes according to IMGT and analyzed in immunoSEQ Analyzer, with only productive sequences retained. Clonality was computed as one minus Shannon entropy normalized by log2 of the number of productive unique sequences. For each patient and control, public and private clones were evaluated within the 100 most prevalent clones. Clones were defined as Susac-specific if absent from the healthy and MS cohorts, from approximately 1,100 published viral clones and from other ImmuneACCESS disease sequences. The public reads were quality trimmed at Q25 with fastp and then assembled into clones with MiXCR by TCRdb, keeping productive beta chains. Merged by CDR3 protein, the rows form single entries marked with the most common genes and DNA. Here the V and J calls rest on TCRdb's processing, not on the authors' analysis. For this sample the table gives hundreds of thousands of distinct CDR3 sequences, of which 90% to 97% were detected only once. The biggest ten clones account for around 0.1% of the sample.

The source is a human donor with Susac syndrome. Recombination connected TRBV28 to TRBJ1-5; D gene: possibly TRBD1, on 5 matching bases. Sequencing was carried out using CD4+ T cells from PBMCs. The nucleotide sequence reads as follows: TGTGCCAGCAATTCGGGGCTGGCGGATCAGCCCCAGCATTTT. Its protein is CASNSGLADQPQHF.